The 15 T cell receptor beta chains below were found in one sample sequenced in a study of T cell changes during pregnancy in multiple sclerosis. The method was immunoSEQ multiplex PCR; TCRdb's version includes in-frame clones alone and lacks a portion of them. The table includes about 74,000 clones, approximately 91% detected once. The material sequenced was peripheral blood, taken in the third trimester of pregnancy. Every receptor here comes from a female donor with multiple sclerosis, enrolled in a pregnancy study.

J is TRBJ2-1 and V is TRBV18; 11 positions match TRBD2. The CDR3 is 16 amino acids. The germline gives CDR1 KGHSH, CDR2 LQKENI. J gave up 6 bases and V 4 bases, and 8 bases lay outside the gene matches. The CDR3 sequence is CASSRTRLAGSNEQFF. The CDR3 coding sequence is TGTGCCAGCTCACGAACAAGACTAGCGGGGTCCAATGAGCAGTTCTTC.

This clone was seen once. The rearrangement links TRBV28 to TRBJ1-2; 10 nucleotides align to TRBD1. V shed 2 bases and J 8 bases; nucleotides not matched to a gene: 5. Germline V lookup: CDR1 MDHEN, CDR2 SYDVKM. The CDR3 has 14 amino acids. The CDR3 sequence: CASSLRMTGGGYTF. As DNA, the CDR3 is TGTGCCAGCAGTTTAAGGATGACAGGGGGCGGCTACACCTTC.

Concerning this clone itself: An end of the junction differs from the germline gene, which may be a read error. The chain recombines TRBV28 with TRBJ1-5, with D perhaps matching TRBD1 (6 bases). The CDR3 runs 12 residues. Germline V gene lookup returns CDR1 MDHEN and CDR2 SYDVKM. The CDR3 here is CASSGDNQPHHF. The DNA of the CDR3 is TGTGCCAGCAGCGGGGACAATCAGCCCCATCATTTT.

The gene calls are TRBV7-2 and TRBJ1-2; D unresolved. V lost 1 base, J lost 5 bases, and 14 bases lay in between. The V gene's germline CDR1 is SGHTA and CDR2 FQGNSA. CDR3 length: 15 residues. The DNA of the CDR3 is TGTGCCAGCAGCTTAGTTACCCACCCAGATTATGGCTACACCTTC. Protein product: CASSLVTHPDYGYTF. Complete variable domain (other parts from reference TRBV7-2 and TRBJ1-2): GAGVSQSPSNKVTEKGKDVELRCDPISGHTALYWYRQSLGQGLEFLIYFQGNSAPDKSGLPSDRFSAERTGGSVSTLTIQRTQQEDSAVYLCASSLVTHPDYGYTFGSGTRLTVV.

The V call is TRBV28, the J call TRBJ2-7, with D possibly matching TRBD1 (6 bases). This CDR3 has 15 amino acids. The V end lost 7 bases, the J end lost 2 bases, and 18 bases lay between the germline ends. Germline values: CDR1 MDHEN, CDR2 SYDVKM. CDR3 protein: CASTPGASGPYEQYF. The CDR3 region has the DNA TGTGCCAGCACCCCAGGGGCCAGCGGACCCTACGAGCAGTACTTC.

The J gene is TRBJ1-5, the V gene TRBV7-8, with D uncertain. The CDR3 length is 15 residues. From germline, CDR1 is SGHVS and CDR2 FQNEAQ. V lost 1 base, J lost 7 bases, and 14 bases lay in between. The CDR3 here is CASSLVGLDKQPQHF. Here the CDR3 DNA reads TGTGCCAGCAGCTTAGTCGGACTAGACAAGCAGCCCCAGCATTTT. Full variable domain (missing parts from reference TRBV7-8 and TRBJ1-5): GAGVSQSPRYKVAKRGQDVALRCDPISGHVSLFWYQQALGQGPEFLTYFQNEAQLDKSGLPSDRFFAERPEGSVSTLKIQRTQQEDSAVYLCASSLVGLDKQPQHFGDGTRLSIL.

V gene TRBV5-5 combines with J gene TRBJ1-6; TRBD1 is a possible D gene (6 bases). CDR1 and CDR2 (germline): SGHKS, YYEKEE (reference sequence). Trimming removed 2 bases from V and 6 bases from J, with 9 bases in between. CDR3 length equals 14 residues. CDR3 residues: CASSFGQSNSPLHF. DNA of the CDR3: TGTGCCAGCAGCTTCGGACAGTCTAATTCACCCCTCCACTTT.

This chain connects TRBV9 to TRBJ1-1; D is undetermined. CDR3 length: 15 residues. V dropped 0 bases and J dropped 0 bases, with 9 bases sitting between them. The germline V gene encodes CDR1 SGDLS and CDR2 YYNGEE. As DNA, the CDR3 is TGTGCCAGCAGCGTAGACCCCCACATGAACACTGAAGCTTTCTTT. Protein product: CASSVDPHMNTEAFF.

The chain has TRBV30 and TRBJ2-3; TRBD2 matches 8 bases. The CDR3 spans 15 residues. The germline CDR1 and CDR2 sequences are GTSNPN and SVGIG (reference sequence). Losses at the gene ends were 0 bases for V and 2 bases for J; bases not matched to a gene: 4. The DNA for the CDR3 is TGTGCCTGGAGTGTACTCGGGAGGGACACAGATACGCAGTATTTT. It yields the protein CAWSVLGRDTDTQYF. The full variable domain, completed using reference TRBV30 and TRBJ2-3, is SQTIHQWPATLVQPVGSPLSLECTVEGTSNPNLYWYRQAAGRGLQLLFYSVGIGQISSEVPQNLSASRPQDRQFILSSKKLLLSDSGFYLCAWSVLGRDTDTQYFGPGTRLTVL.

V gene TRBV7-2 combines with J gene TRBJ2-1; 8 bases align to TRBD1. V lost 4 bases to trimming and J lost 10 bases; unmatched junction nucleotides: 6. Germline V gene data show CDR1 as SGHTA and CDR2 as FQGNSA. The CDR3 is made up of 13 amino acids. The CDR3 region is CASSWGQDGEQFF. CDR3 sequence (DNA): TGTGCCAGCAGCTGGGGACAGGATGGGGAGCAGTTCTTC.

The V and J genes are TRBV6-4 and TRBJ1-2; maybe TRBD1 (5 bases). This CDR3 has 14 residues. CDR1 is MRHNA and CDR2 is SNTAGT in the germline V gene. V was trimmed by 0 bases and J by 2 bases, leaving 7 bases between them. The CDR3 coding sequence is TGTGCCAGCAGTGACTCGGGGGGAAACTATGGCTACACCTTC. Encoded protein: CASSDSGGNYGYTF.

V usage is TRBV10-3 and J usage is TRBJ1-1, with D tentatively TRBD1 (5 bases). V lost 2 bases and J 4 bases, leaving 11 bases between the germline ends. The CDR3 spans 14 residues. Germline loops: CDR1 ENHRY, CDR2 SYGVKD. As DNA, the CDR3 is TGTGCCATCAGTGAGCAGGGAAGGGGCACTGAAGCTTTCTTT. This sequence encodes CAISEQGRGTEAFF.

The chain combines TRBV2 with TRBJ1-1, with 7 bases fitting TRBD1. CDR1 SNHLY and CDR2 FYNNEI come from the germline V gene. The CDR3 loop spans 13 amino acids. With V trimmed by 5 bases and J by 1 base, 1 base remained unmatched. This CDR3 is CASSWTGNTEAFF. CDR3 in DNA: TGTGCCAGCAGTTGGACAGGGAACACTGAAGCTTTCTTT.

The chain employs TRBV5-1 and TRBJ1-2, with 9 nucleotides matching TRBD1. Per germline, CDR1 SGHRS and CDR2 YFSETQ. The CDR3 contains 15 residues. Unmatched junction bases numbered 11, after V lost 3 bases and J lost 8 bases. CDR3 amino acids: CASSSTGTGLEGYTF. The CDR3 coding sequence is TGCGCCAGCAGCTCGACCGGGACAGGGTTAGAGGGCTACACCTTC.

The genes are TRBV28 and TRBJ1-5; TRBD1 might be the D (6 bases). Germline V gene sequence: CDR1 MDHEN, CDR2 SYDVKM. V was clipped by 2 bases and J by 2 bases, with 10 bases between them. The CDR3 totals 15 residues. The DNA of the CDR3 is TGTGCCAGCAGTTTAGGGGGCTCGGGCAATCAGCCCCAGCATTTT. This codes for CASSLGGSGNQPQHF.